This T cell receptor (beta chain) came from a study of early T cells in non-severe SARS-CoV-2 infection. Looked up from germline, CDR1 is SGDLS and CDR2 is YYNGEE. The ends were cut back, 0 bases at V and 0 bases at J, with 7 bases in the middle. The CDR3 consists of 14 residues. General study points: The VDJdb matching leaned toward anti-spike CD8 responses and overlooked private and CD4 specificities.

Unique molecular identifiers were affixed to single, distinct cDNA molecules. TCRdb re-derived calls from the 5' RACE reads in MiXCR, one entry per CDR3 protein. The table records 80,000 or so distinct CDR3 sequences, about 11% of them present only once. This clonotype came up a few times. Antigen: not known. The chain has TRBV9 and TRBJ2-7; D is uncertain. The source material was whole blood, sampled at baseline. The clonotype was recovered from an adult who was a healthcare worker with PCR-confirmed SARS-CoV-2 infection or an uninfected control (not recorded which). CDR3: CASSVGISSYEQYF. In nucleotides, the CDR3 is TGTGCCAGCAGCGTAGGGATAAGCTCCTACGAGCAGTACTTC.